Detailed here is one T cell receptor (beta chain). Its antigen is unknown. This sample was taken from a study of cytomegalovirus exposure and HLA in healthy donors. The study, taken as a whole, reports: The study listed roughly 160 cytomegalovirus-associated TCR beta chains. A likely sequencing artifact accounted for one observed cluster of highly shared sequence variants.

There are 17 residues in the CDR3. Germline CDR1 reads MDHEN; CDR2 reads SYDVKM. Trimming took 5 bases from V and 8 from J, leaving 25 bases between them. PCR employed 60 Vbeta and 13 Jbeta primers. Methods used by the authors: A follow-up analysis tallied 70 million to 80 million unique TCR beta chains, about 10 million shared. Profiled with immunoSEQ multiplex PCR; TCRdb holds only in-frame clones, not every one. That table gives V, J and clone size, and the DNA gave D and trimming. This repertoire shows approximately 190,000 clones, almost 85% found once; its top ten account for approximately 0.26%.

The clonotype comes from a boy younger than 18 in good health and CMV-seronegative. Sequencing input: PBMCs. V and J are TRBV28 and TRBJ2-1, with a weak D call TRBD2 (5 bases). The CDR3 region is CASSTHPPSPRFDEQFF. In nucleotides, the CDR3 is TGTGCCAGCAGTACCCATCCCCCTAGCCCCCGATTCGATGAGCAGTTCTTC.